This T cell receptor beta chain was found in a study of cytomegalovirus exposure and HLA in healthy donors. Turning to the study itself: Counted in an early data release were about 85 million unique TCRs from HLA-typed donors.

The germline V gene has CDR1 MNHEY and CDR2 SVGAGI. This CDR3 is 16 amino acids long. J gave up 9 bases and V 1 base, and 7 bases lay outside the gene matches. To note about this clone: The antigen is undetermined.

Study-wide points: Excluded were some V segments that proved indistinguishable, including TRBV6-2 and TRBV6-3. In a later analysis, specific HLA alleles were associated with 15,000 to 20,000 TCR beta sequences at a 0.05 false discovery rate. In an earlier analysis, about 90% or about 30%: the productive usage of most TCR beta V segments.

PCR involved 60 Vbeta and 13 Jbeta primers. Generated by immunoSEQ multiplex PCR, the TCRdb table keeps only in-frame clones and is missing some. Among approximately 120,000 clones listed, 85% were seen once. Sequenced input: PBMCs. V is TRBV6-5 and J is TRBJ1-6, with 9 nucleotides matching TRBD1. The TCR comes from a woman between 25 and 40 years old in good health and CMV-seropositive. CDR3 in amino acids: CASSYLPDRGGSPLHF. The CDR3 DNA is TGTGCCAGCAGTTACTTGCCGGACAGGGGAGGTTCACCCCTCCACTTT.